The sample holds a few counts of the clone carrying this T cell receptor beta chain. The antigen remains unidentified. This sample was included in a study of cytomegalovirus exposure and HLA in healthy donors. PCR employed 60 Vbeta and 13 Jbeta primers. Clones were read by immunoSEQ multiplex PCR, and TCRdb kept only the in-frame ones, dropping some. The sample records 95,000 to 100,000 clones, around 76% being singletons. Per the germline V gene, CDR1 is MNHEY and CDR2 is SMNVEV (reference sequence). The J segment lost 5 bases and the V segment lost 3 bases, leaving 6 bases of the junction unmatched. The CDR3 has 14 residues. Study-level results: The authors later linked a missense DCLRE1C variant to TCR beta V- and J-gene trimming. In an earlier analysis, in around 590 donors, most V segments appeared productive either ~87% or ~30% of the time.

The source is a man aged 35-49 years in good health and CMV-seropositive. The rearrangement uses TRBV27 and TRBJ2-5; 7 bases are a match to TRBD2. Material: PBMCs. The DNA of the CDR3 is TGTGCCAGCAGTTTGGTGGGGGGGTGGGAGACCCAGTACTTC. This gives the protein CASSLVGGWETQYF.